A single sample gave rise to the 20 T cell receptor beta chains below, sequenced in a study of T cell responses to AZD1222 COVID-19 vaccine (dated by TCRdb to the early 2020s). The library was made by the immunoSEQ multiplex PCR assay. TCRdb obtained this table from immuneACCESS and retained in-frame rearrangements with V and J assigned. These tables miss some clones; where compared with another copy, unresolved V genes account for less than half of the shortfall, and the remainder is unexplained. In this sample the table shows roughly 100,000 clones, around nine tenths of which occur a single time. The leading ten clones occupy 20% to 25% of the sample. The time point label, as the study defines it: baseline before first vaccination. The specimen was peripheral blood, collected on day 0 of AZD1222 vaccination. The receptors come from an adult in good health.

The chain carries TRBV28 and TRBJ2-7; unclear D gene. The CDR3 totals 14 residues. V shed 1 base and J shed 3 bases, with 10 bases lying between them. CDR1 MDHEN and CDR2 SYDVKM come from the germline V gene. In nucleotides, the CDR3 is TGTGCCAGCAGTTTATCCGGACCGGGCTACGAGCAGTACTTC. The encoded protein is CASSLSGPGYEQYF.

The genes are TRBV3-1 (or the pseudogene TRBV3-2) and TRBJ2-2; 9 nucleotides match TRBD1. The CDR3 is 17 residues long. The V and J ends lost 4 bases and 4 bases, in that order; junction bases with no gene match: 10. CDR1 and CDR2 from the germline V gene are LGHDT and YNNKEL (reference sequence). This chain's CDR3 is CASSRIQGARGTGELFF. The DNA for the CDR3 is TGTGCCAGCAGCCGAATACAGGGGGCGCGTGGCACCGGGGAGCTGTTTTTT.

The J gene is TRBJ1-5, the V gene TRBV6-4; no clear D gene. Deletions cut 6 bases from V and 7 bases from J, with 13 bases between. The CDR3 sequence is 13 residues long. CDR1 MRHNA and CDR2 SNTAGT come from the germline V gene. CDR3 region: CASSAEEGQPQHF. CDR3 nucleotides: TGTGCCAGCAGCGCGGAGGAAGGACAGCCCCAGCATTTT.

The chain joins TRBV28 to TRBJ1-2; D is uncertain. Germline V CDR1 and CDR2: MDHEN, SYDVKM. The CDR3 runs 16 residues. Trimming took 5 bases from V and 2 from J, leaving 18 bases between them. As DNA, the CDR3 is TGTGCCAGCAGTAGGACCCCCCATGCTGGGAACTATGGCTACACCTTC. This gives the protein CASSRTPHAGNYGYTF.

The chain is built from TRBV28 and TRBJ2-5; 8 bases map to TRBD1. Unmatched junction bases numbered 7, after V lost 5 bases and J lost 2 bases. The CDR3 is 15 residues long. Germline CDR1 is MDHEN and CDR2 is SYDVKM. The CDR3 protein is CASSETGTGQETQYF. CDR3 coding DNA: TGTGCCAGCAGTGAGACCGGGACAGGACAAGAGACCCAGTACTTC.

The V call is TRBV24-1, the J call TRBJ2-1, with TRBD2 matching 13 bases. V shed 3 bases and J 4 bases; nucleotides not matched to a gene: 2. Germline V gives CDR1 KGHDR, CDR2 SFDVKD. The CDR3 extends over 16 amino acids. The CDR3: CATSDRTSGGYNEQFF. The CDR3 coding sequence is TGTGCCACCAGTGATCGGACTAGCGGGGGATACAATGAGCAGTTCTTC.

The chain couples TRBV5-4 to TRBJ1-5; possible D gene TRBD1, 5 bases. The CDR3 contains 16 residues. V dropped 0 bases and J dropped 6 bases, with 16 bases sitting between them. The germline V gene has CDR1 SGHNT and CDR2 YYREEE (reference sequence). DNA of the CDR3: TGTGCCAGCAGCTTGGGAGGCCAGGGCAGCGGTCAGCCCCAGCATTTT. Residues: CASSLGGQGSGQPQHF. The whole variable domain, filled in from reference TRBV5-4 and TRBJ1-5, reads ETGVTQSPTHLIKTRGQQVTLRCSSQSGHNTVSWYQQALGQGPQFIFQYYREEENGRGNFPPRFSGLQFPNYSSELNVNALELDDSALYLCASSLGGQGSGQPQHFGDGTRLSIL.

This clone has only a few counts. The chain carries TRBV7-3 and TRBJ2-5; D might be TRBD1 (7 bases). From germline, CDR1 is SGHTA and CDR2 FQGTGA. Trimming left V 3 bases short and J 5 bases short, with 19 bases between. The CDR3 covers 16 residues. In nucleotides, the CDR3 is TGTGCCAGCAGCTTTCGAGCAGGGGGAGGTGTGGAGACCCAGTACTTC. It codes for CASSFRAGGGVETQYF.

The chain couples TRBV6-5 to TRBJ2-7; the match to TRBD2 covers 11 bases. J was trimmed by 2 bases and V by 1 base; bases with no gene match: 1. Germline-derived CDR1 and CDR2 are MNHEY and SVGAGI. The CDR3 is 15 residues long. CDR3 residues: CASSYLAGGPYEQYF. The DNA of the CDR3 is TGTGCCAGCAGTTACTTAGCGGGAGGGCCCTACGAGCAGTACTTC.

This clone was counted a single time. The chain couples TRBV18 to TRBJ2-3; 13 bases are shared with TRBD2. CDR3 size: 16 residues. The germline V gene encodes CDR1 KGHSH and CDR2 LQKENI. With 3 bases clipped from V and 6 bases from J, the junction kept 6 bases outside the gene matches. The CDR3 sequence: CASSPGLAGAGDTQYF. CDR3 coding DNA: TGTGCCAGCTCACCCGGACTAGCGGGAGCGGGGGATACGCAGTATTTT. Based on the CDR3 plus reference TRBV18 and TRBJ2-3, the full variable domain is NAGVMQNPRHLVRRRGQEARLRCSPMKGHSHVYWYRQLPEEGLKFMVYLQKENIIDESGMPKERFSAEFPKEGPSILRIQQVVRGDSAAYFCASSPGLAGAGDTQYFGPGTRLTVL.

This clone has a single count. This sequence joins TRBV5-1 and TRBJ2-1; 11 bases match TRBD2. CDR3 size: 14 residues. The germline V gene has CDR1 SGHRS and CDR2 YFSETQ. V shed 2 bases, J shed 15 bases, and the junction held 10 bases outside the gene matches. The CDR3 region is CASSFGLAGGVWFF. CDR3 in DNA: TGCGCCAGCAGCTTTGGCCTAGCGGGAGGAGTTTGGTTCTTC.

CDR3 sequence reads: CASTIRTGSSYNEQFF. As DNA, the CDR3 is TGTGCCAGCACCATTAGGACGGGGAGCTCCTACAATGAGCAGTTCTTC. The genes are TRBV13 and TRBJ2-1; D possibly corresponds to TRBD2 (5 bases). Per germline, CDR1 PRHDT and CDR2 FYEKMQ (reference sequence). This CDR3 is built from 16 residues. Trimming cost V 7 bases and J 0 bases, with 16 bases left between them.

V is TRBV9 and J is TRBJ2-1; 9 positions match TRBD1. Germline V gene lookup returns CDR1 SGDLS and CDR2 YYNGEE. The V segment lost 4 bases and the J segment 8 bases; nucleotides outside the gene matches: 7. This CDR3 region has 14 residues. The CDR3 DNA reads as TGTGCCAGCAGCACACGGACAGGGGTCGATGAGCAGTTCTTC. Its protein product is CASSTRTGVDEQFF.

The gene calls are TRBV27 and TRBJ1-3, with D uncertain. The CDR3 is made up of 15 amino acids. V was pared by 5 bases and J by 5 bases, with 16 bases between. Germline V gene lookup returns CDR1 MNHEY and CDR2 SMNVEV (reference sequence). CDR3 DNA sequence: TGTGCCAGCAGTCTGACCGGGCTCCTTAGAAACACCATATATTTT. Its protein product is CASSLTGLLRNTIYF.

CDR3 residues: CAWAGLSYEQYF. The DNA of the CDR3 is TGTGCCTGGGCCGGGCTCTCCTACGAGCAGTACTTC. The chain links TRBV30 to TRBJ2-7, with D unresolved. Germline assignment: CDR1 GTSNPN and CDR2 SVGIG (reference sequence). The CDR3 is made up of 12 amino acids. The ends were cut back, 5 bases at V and 0 bases at J, with 8 bases in the middle.

V is TRBV19 and J is TRBJ2-7, with 11 bases aligning to TRBD2. The CDR3 spans 15 residues. Looked up from germline, CDR1 is LNHDA and CDR2 is SQIVND (reference sequence). J gave up 5 bases and V 4 bases, and 7 bases lay outside the gene matches. CDR3: CASSTTSGSRHEQYF. In DNA form, the CDR3 reads TGTGCCAGTAGTACAACTAGCGGGAGTCGACACGAGCAGTACTTC.

The CDR3 sequence: CASSRGVSFSGANVLTF. The CDR3 DNA sequence: TGTGCCAGCAGCCGCGGGGTCTCTTTTTCTGGGGCCAACGTCCTGACTTTC. The chain carries TRBV14 and TRBJ2-6, with a possible D match to TRBD2 (6 bases). The CDR3 has 17 amino acids. From germline, CDR1 is SGHDN and CDR2 FVKESK. The V and J ends lost 4 bases and 1 base respectively, with 14 bases between them.

This clone appeared a few times. The J gene is TRBJ2-6, the V gene TRBV7-2; the D gene could be TRBD1 or TRBD2 (5 bases each). This CDR3 region has 15 residues. V dropped 9 bases and J dropped 1 base, with 13 bases sitting between them. Per germline, CDR1 SGHTA and CDR2 FQGNSA. The CDR3 nucleotides are TGTGCCAGTTGGGACGGATTTTCTGGGGCCAACGTCCTGACTTTC. Protein product: CASWDGFSGANVLTF.

This clone appeared a single time. The chain has TRBV5-1 and TRBJ2-2, with 11 bases that match TRBD2. With 3 bases clipped from V and 7 bases from J, the junction kept 8 bases outside the gene matches. This CDR3 is built from 16 residues. The germline V gene encodes CDR1 SGHRS and CDR2 YFSETQ. In DNA, the CDR3 is TGCGCCAGCAGCTCAGTGACTAGCGGGAAAGGCGGGGAGCTGTTTTTT. Translating it yields CASSSVTSGKGGELFF.

This rearrangement joins TRBV19 to TRBJ1-5; tentatively, D is TRBD1 (5 bases). V was pared by 0 bases and J by 10 bases, with 10 bases between. CDR1 and CDR2 from the germline V gene are LNHDA and SQIVND (reference sequence). The CDR3 is 13 amino acids. CDR3 sequence: CASSIDGTKPQHF. In DNA, the CDR3 is TGTGCCAGTAGTATAGATGGGACCAAACCCCAGCATTTT.